These 6 T cell receptor beta chains share one sample of origin, sequenced in a study of blood T cell repertoires in COVID-19. Method: immunoSEQ multiplex PCR; TCRdb's copy keeps in-frame clones and lacks some. The sample includes about 150,000 clones, approximately 80% of them seen just once. The specimen sequenced was peripheral blood. Every receptor here comes from a human donor in a cohort sampled during active COVID-19.

The chain couples TRBV7-6 to TRBJ2-3; tentative D call: TRBD1 (6 bases). Per germline, CDR1 SGHVS and CDR2 FNYEAQ. V lost 2 bases and J 4 bases, leaving 19 bases between the germline ends. This CDR3 region has 17 residues. The DNA for the CDR3 is TGTGCCAGCAGCTTAATGGACAGCCCAGATAATTCAGATACGCAGTATTTT. This sequence encodes CASSLMDSPDNSDTQYF. Based on the CDR3 plus reference TRBV7-6 and TRBJ2-3, the full variable domain is GAGVSQSPRYKVTKRGQDVALRCDPISGHVSLYWYRQALGQGPEFLTYFNYEAQQDKSGLPNDRFSAERPEGSISTLTIQRTEQRDSAMYRCASSLMDSPDNSDTQYFGPGTRLTVL.

J is TRBJ2-4 and V is TRBV28, with TRBD2 identical over 8 bases. The J segment lost 1 base and the V segment lost 10 bases, leaving 6 bases of the junction unmatched. There are 14 residues in the CDR3. Per germline, CDR1 MDHEN and CDR2 SYDVKM. In nucleotides, the CDR3 is TGTGCCATCAAAGCGGGGGCCGCCAAAAACATTCAGTACTTC. Translation gives CAIKAGAAKNIQYF.

This chain links TRBV19 with TRBJ1-5; 8 nucleotides match TRBD1. V shed 3 bases and J 3 bases; nucleotides not matched to a gene: 4. This CDR3 spans 15 amino acids. The V gene's germline CDR1 is LNHDA and CDR2 SQIVND (reference sequence). CDR3 nucleotide sequence: TGTGCCAGTAGTATTGAGACAGGGGTCAATCAGCCCCAGCATTTT. Translation gives CASSIETGVNQPQHF.

This sequence joins TRBV13 and TRBJ2-1, with 7 bases matching TRBD2. The CDR3 consists of 14 residues. V was pared by 0 bases and J by 9 bases, with 5 bases of the junction left unmatched. CDR1 and CDR2 (germline): PRHDT, FYEKMQ (reference sequence). The CDR3 coding sequence is TGTGCCAGCAGCTTAGGGTCGGGGGGTGTTGAGCAGTTCTTC. It specifies CASSLGSGGVEQFF.

This sequence joins TRBV15 and TRBJ2-5; TRBD1 aligns across 9 bases. The CDR3 runs to 14 residues. Per the germline V gene, CDR1 is LNHNV and CDR2 is YYDKDF (reference sequence). Trimming at V came to 7 bases and at J to 5 bases, leaving 8 bases not matched to a gene. CDR3 sequence: CATTNSGTGETQYF. The CDR3 DNA sequence: TGTGCCACCACCAATTCCGGGACAGGGGAGACCCAGTACTTC.

The chain has TRBV10-3 and TRBJ2-7; 7 bases map to TRBD1. With 6 bases clipped from V and 2 bases from J, the junction kept 7 bases outside the gene matches. This CDR3 contains 14 residues. In germline, CDR1 is ENHRY, CDR2 SYGVKD. CDR3 protein: CAIRGADRTYEQYF. The CDR3 DNA reads TGTGCCATCAGGGGGGCGGACAGGACCTACGAGCAGTACTTC.